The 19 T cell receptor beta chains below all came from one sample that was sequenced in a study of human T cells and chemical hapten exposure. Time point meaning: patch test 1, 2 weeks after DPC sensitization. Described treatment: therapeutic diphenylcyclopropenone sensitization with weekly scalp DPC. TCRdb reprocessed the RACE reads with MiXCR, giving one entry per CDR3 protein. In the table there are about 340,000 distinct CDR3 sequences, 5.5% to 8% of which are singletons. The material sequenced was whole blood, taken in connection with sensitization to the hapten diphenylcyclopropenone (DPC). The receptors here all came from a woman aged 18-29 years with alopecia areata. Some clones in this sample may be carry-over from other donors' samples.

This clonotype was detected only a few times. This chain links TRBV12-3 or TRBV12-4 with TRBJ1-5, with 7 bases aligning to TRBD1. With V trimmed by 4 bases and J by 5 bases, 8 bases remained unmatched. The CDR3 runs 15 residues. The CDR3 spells CASSSGTAIDQPQHF. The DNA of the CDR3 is TGTGCCAGCAGTTCCGGGACAGCCATAGATCAGCCCCAGCATTTT.

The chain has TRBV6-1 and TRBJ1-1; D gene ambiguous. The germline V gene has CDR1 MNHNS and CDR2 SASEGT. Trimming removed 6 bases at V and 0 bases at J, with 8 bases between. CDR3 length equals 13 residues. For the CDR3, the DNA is TGTGCCAGCAGGAAGGATCTGAACACTGAAGCTTTCTTT. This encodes CASRKDLNTEAFF.

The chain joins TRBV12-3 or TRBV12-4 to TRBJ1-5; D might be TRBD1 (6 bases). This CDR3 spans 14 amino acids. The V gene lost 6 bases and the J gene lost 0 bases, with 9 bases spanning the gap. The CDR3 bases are TGTGCCAGCAGCCGGACAGATAGCAATCAGCCCCAGCATTTT. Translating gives CASSRTDSNQPQHF.

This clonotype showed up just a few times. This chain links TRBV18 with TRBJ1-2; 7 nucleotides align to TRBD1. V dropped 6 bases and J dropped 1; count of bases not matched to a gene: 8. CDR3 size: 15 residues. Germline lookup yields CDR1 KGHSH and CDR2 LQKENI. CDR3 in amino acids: CASSRGQAINYGYTF. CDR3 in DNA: TGTGCCAGCTCTCGCGGACAGGCGATTAACTATGGCTACACCTTC.

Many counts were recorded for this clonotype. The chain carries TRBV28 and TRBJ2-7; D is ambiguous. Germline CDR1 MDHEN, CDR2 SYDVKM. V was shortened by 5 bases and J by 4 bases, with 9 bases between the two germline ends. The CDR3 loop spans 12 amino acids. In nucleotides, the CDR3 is TGTGCCAGCAGTCCCAACGATTACGAGCAGTACTTC. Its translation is CASSPNDYEQYF.

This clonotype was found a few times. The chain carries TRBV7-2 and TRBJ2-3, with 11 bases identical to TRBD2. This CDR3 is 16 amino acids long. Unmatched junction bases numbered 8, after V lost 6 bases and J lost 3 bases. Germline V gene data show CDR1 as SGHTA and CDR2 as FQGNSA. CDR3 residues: CASRMLAGGVTDTQYF. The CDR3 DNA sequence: TGTGCCAGCAGGATGCTAGCGGGGGGCGTGACAGATACGCAGTATTTT.

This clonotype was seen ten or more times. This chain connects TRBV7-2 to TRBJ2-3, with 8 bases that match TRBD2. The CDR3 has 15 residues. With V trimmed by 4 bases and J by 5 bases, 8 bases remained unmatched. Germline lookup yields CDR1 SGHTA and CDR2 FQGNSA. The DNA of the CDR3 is TGTGCCAGCAGCTCGCGGACTAGCCGGATAGATACGCAGTATTTT. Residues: CASSSRTSRIDTQYF.

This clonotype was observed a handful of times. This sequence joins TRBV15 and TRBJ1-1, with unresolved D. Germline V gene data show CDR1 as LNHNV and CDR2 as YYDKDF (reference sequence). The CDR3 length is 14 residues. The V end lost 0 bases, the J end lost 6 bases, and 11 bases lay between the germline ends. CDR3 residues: CATSREAGSPEAFF. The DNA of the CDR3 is TGTGCCACCAGCAGAGAGGCGGGCAGTCCTGAAGCTTTCTTT.

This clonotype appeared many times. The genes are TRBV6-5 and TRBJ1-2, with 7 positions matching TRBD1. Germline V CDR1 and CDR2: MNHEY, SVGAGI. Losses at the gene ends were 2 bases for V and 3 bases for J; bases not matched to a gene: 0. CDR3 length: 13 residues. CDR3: CASSYQGDYGYTF. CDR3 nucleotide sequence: TGTGCCAGCAGTTACCAGGGGGACTATGGCTACACCTTC.

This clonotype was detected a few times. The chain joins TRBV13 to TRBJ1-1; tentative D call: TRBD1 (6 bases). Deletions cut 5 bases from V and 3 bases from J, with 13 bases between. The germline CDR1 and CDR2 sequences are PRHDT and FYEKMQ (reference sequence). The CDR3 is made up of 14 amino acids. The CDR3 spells CASSSGGWDTEAFF. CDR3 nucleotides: TGTGCCAGCAGCAGTGGGGGCTGGGACACTGAAGCTTTCTTT.

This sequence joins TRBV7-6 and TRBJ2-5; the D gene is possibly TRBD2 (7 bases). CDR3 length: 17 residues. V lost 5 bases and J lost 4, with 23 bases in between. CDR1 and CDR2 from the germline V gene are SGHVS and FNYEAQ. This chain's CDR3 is CASSPQGGGGRSETQYF. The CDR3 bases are TGTGCCAGCAGCCCCCAGGGAGGGGGGGGCCGCTCAGAGACCCAGTACTTC.

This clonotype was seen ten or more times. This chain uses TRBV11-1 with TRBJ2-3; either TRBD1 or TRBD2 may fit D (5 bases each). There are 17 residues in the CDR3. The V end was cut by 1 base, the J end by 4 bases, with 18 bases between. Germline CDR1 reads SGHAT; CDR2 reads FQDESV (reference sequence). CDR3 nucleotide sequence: TGTGCCAGCAGCTTAGTGAACCGGGATCCCAGGGCAGATACGCAGTATTTT. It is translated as CASSLVNRDPRADTQYF.

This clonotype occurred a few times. The CDR3 loop is CASSLNRDGDTQYF. The CDR3 DNA reads as TGTGCCAGCAGCTTAAACAGGGATGGAGATACGCAGTATTTT. The V gene is TRBV7-6, the J gene TRBJ2-3, with TRBD1 as a possible D gene (6 bases). The CDR3 has 14 residues. V lost 2 bases, J lost 5 bases, and 11 bases lay in between. Germline V gene lookup returns CDR1 SGHVS and CDR2 FNYEAQ.

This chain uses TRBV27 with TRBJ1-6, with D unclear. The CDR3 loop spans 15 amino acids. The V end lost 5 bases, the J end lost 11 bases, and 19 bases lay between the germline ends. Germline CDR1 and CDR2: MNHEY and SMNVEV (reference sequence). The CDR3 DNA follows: TGTGCCAGCAGTCCCTCGGTAGGGCTCAAGCCACCCCTCCACTTT. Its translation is CASSPSVGLKPPLHF.

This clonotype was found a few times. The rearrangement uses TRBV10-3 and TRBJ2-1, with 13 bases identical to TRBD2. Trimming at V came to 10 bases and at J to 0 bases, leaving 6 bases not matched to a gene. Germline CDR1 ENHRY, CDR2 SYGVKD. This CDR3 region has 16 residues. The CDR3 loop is CATGTSGASSYNEQFF. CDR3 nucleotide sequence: TGTGCCACTGGGACTAGCGGGGCTAGCTCCTACAATGAGCAGTTCTTC.

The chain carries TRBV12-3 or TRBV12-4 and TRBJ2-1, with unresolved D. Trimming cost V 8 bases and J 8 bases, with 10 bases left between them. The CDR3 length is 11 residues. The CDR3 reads CASLLRDEQFF. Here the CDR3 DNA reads TGTGCCAGCCTCCTAAGGGATGAGCAGTTCTTC.

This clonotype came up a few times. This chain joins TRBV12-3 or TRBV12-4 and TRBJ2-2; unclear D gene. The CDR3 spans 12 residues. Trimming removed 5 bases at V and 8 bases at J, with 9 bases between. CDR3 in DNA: TGTGCCAGCAGTCTCTCCTGGGGGGAGCTGTTTTTT. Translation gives CASSLSWGELFF.

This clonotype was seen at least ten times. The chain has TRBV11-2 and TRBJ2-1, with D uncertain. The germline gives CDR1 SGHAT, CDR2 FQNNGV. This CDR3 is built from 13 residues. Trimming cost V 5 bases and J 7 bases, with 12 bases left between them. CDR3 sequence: CASSLRFGNEQFF. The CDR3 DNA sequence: TGTGCCAGCAGCCTTCGTTTCGGGAATGAGCAGTTCTTC.

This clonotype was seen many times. CDR3: CAIRHQGTSYEQYF. CDR3 in DNA: TGTGCCATCAGACACCAGGGGACCTCCTACGAGCAGTACTTC. This chain uses TRBV10-3 with TRBJ2-7; D is possibly TRBD1 (6 bases). V dropped 6 bases and J dropped 0 bases, with 12 bases sitting between them. CDR3 length: 14 amino acids. CDR1 is ENHRY, CDR2 SYGVKD, per germline.